The next 22 T cell receptor beta chains were all read from a single sample in a study of shared clonotypes between healthy human individuals. Assay used: immunoSEQ multiplex PCR; TCRdb lists only in-frame clones, some missing. This table has some 450,000 clones, approximately 71% appearing once. Specimen: PBMCs. The receptors were sampled from a woman aged 40 to 50 in good health. Some clones in this sample may be carry-over from other donors' samples.

This clone was counted between two and nine times. The V gene is TRBV5-1, the J gene TRBJ2-5, with TRBD2 matching over 12 bases. The CDR3 runs 15 residues. The germline gives CDR1 SGHRS, CDR2 YFSETQ. J gave up 1 base and V 3 bases, and 1 base lay outside the gene matches. The CDR3 is CASSSSGRAQETQYF. DNA for the CDR3: TGCGCCAGCAGCTCTAGCGGGAGGGCCCAAGAGACCCAGTACTTC.

This clone was counted only a few times. The chain combines TRBV30 with TRBJ2-3, with 8 bases that match TRBD2. The CDR3 runs to 15 residues. Germline lookup yields CDR1 GTSNPN and CDR2 SVGIG (reference sequence). The trim removed 3 bases at V and 3 bases at J, leaving 8 bases unmatched. This CDR3 reads CAWSKLGLVTDTQYF. The CDR3 DNA sequence: TGTGCCTGGAGCAAACTGGGACTAGTTACAGATACGCAGTATTTT.

V is TRBV4-3 and J is TRBJ2-5, with D tentatively TRBD2 (5 bases). CDR1 and CDR2 (germline): LGHNA, YSLEER. The CDR3 has 17 residues. Trimming removed 0 bases from V and 1 base from J, with 15 bases in between. CDR3 in DNA: TGCGCCAGCAGCCAAGAAGAGGGTATAGTTGGCCAAGAGACCCAGTACTTC. Its translation is CASSQEEGIVGQETQYF.

The chain links TRBV4-1 to TRBJ2-5; D gene ambiguous. Germline V gene lookup returns CDR1 MGHRA and CDR2 YSYEKL. This CDR3 contains 13 residues. V lost 0 bases and J 11 bases, leaving 13 bases between the germline ends. The CDR3 protein is CASSQELGREQYF. The CDR3 DNA reads TGCGCCAGCAGCCAAGAGCTAGGGCGAGAGCAGTACTTC.

V usage is TRBV5-4 and J usage is TRBJ2-7, with a possible D match to TRBD2 (5 bases). The germline V gene encodes CDR1 SGHNT and CDR2 YYREEE (reference sequence). V was shortened by 0 bases and J by 6 bases, with 10 bases between the two germline ends. The CDR3 is 13 amino acids. The CDR3 DNA reads TGTGCCAGCAGCTTGGAATCCGGGATCGAGCAGTACTTC. This codes for CASSLESGIEQYF.

V and J are TRBV18 and TRBJ1-4, with unresolved D. V shed 2 bases and J shed 8 bases, with 9 bases lying between them. Per germline, CDR1 KGHSH and CDR2 LQKENI. The CDR3 length is 13 residues. In DNA, the CDR3 is TGTGCCAGCTCACCAGGGCTATTGGAAAAACTGTTTTTT. As protein: CASSPGLLEKLFF.

The chain carries TRBV6-4 and TRBJ2-5; no reliable D call. The J call may be wrong; the DNA end is better matched by TRBJ2-7. This CDR3 has 9 amino acids. Germline V gene data show CDR1 as MRHNA and CDR2 as SNTAGT. CDR3 amino acids: CARDYEQYF. In DNA form, the CDR3 reads TGTGCCAGGGACTACGAGCAGTACTTC.

The chain carries TRBV7-8 and TRBJ1-2; D is unclear. The germline CDR1 and CDR2 sequences are SGHVS and FQNEAQ. This CDR3 has 13 amino acids. The V end lost 5 bases, the J end lost 4 bases, and 11 bases lay between the germline ends. In DNA form, the CDR3 reads TGTGCCAGCAGCCAAGCGGTTTCCTATGGCTACACCTTC. Translating it yields CASSQAVSYGYTF.

A single count supports this clone. The rearrangement joins TRBV28 to TRBJ2-7, with no clear D. CDR3 length: 12 residues. V was pared by 8 bases and J by 3 bases, with 11 bases between. Germline V gene sequence: CDR1 MDHEN, CDR2 SYDVKM. Here the CDR3 DNA reads TGTGCCAGCCGCAAAGGCAGCTACGAGCAGTACTTC. It yields the protein CASRKGSYEQYF.

Only one count was recorded for this clone. A far bigger clonotype differs at one base, so this is likely a read error. V gene TRBV28 combines with J gene TRBJ1-2; no firm D call. The germline V gene has CDR1 MDHEN and CDR2 SYDVKM. The CDR3 runs to 15 residues. The CDR3 region has the DNA TGTGCCAGCAATTCCCGACCCCCGCGCCGCTATAGCTACACCTTC. This sequence encodes CASNSRPPRRYSYTF.

This sequence joins TRBV13 and TRBJ2-3; 13 bases are a match to TRBD2. Germline lookup yields CDR1 PRHDT and CDR2 FYEKMQ (reference sequence). This CDR3 region has 16 residues. J was trimmed by 3 bases and V by 0 bases; bases with no gene match: 0. In DNA form, the CDR3 reads TGTGCCAGCAGCTTAGGGGGACTAGCGGGAACAGATACGCAGTATTTT. Its protein is CASSLGGLAGTDTQYF.

As to this clone: This same CDR3 is encoded by further DNA sequences in the sample. The CDR3 protein is CASSLAGEGTGELFF. DNA for the CDR3: TGTGCCAGCAGCTTAGCAGGGGAGGGCACCGGGGAGCTGTTTTTT. This chain uses TRBV7-9 with TRBJ2-2, with 7 bases aligning to TRBD2. J was trimmed by 4 bases and V by 0 bases; bases with no gene match: 2. CDR1 is SEHNR and CDR2 is FQNEAQ in the germline V gene (reference sequence). There are 15 residues in the CDR3. Using reference TRBV7-9 and TRBJ2-2 for the parts outside the CDR3, the full variable domain is DTGVSQNPRHKITKRGQNVTFRCDPISEHNRLYWYRQTLGQGPEFLTYFQNEAQLEKSRLLSDRFSAERPKGSFSTLEIQRTEQGDSAMYLCASSLAGEGTGELFFGEGSRLTVL.

The chain has TRBV6-1 and TRBJ1-5; 7 bases agree with TRBD1. CDR3 length equals 14 residues. The germline V gene encodes CDR1 MNHNS and CDR2 SASEGT. The V segment lost 4 bases and the J segment 7 bases; nucleotides outside the gene matches: 7. The CDR3 bases are TGTGCCAGCAGTGGAAAGACAGGGAGGCAGCCCCAGCATTTT. Protein: CASSGKTGRQPQHF.

This chain's CDR3 is CASSSSRRAYEQYF. Written as DNA, the CDR3 is TGTGCCAGCAGTTCTAGCCGTCGGGCCTACGAGCAGTACTTC. The chain recombines TRBV6-5 with TRBJ2-7; a weak D match, TRBD2 (5 bases). Germline loops: CDR1 MNHEY, CDR2 SVGAGI. The CDR3 consists of 14 residues. Trimming removed 4 bases from V and 2 bases from J, with 12 bases in between.

The chain employs TRBV12-5 and TRBJ1-1; 7 positions agree with TRBD1. The length of the CDR3 is 14 residues. V dropped 6 bases and J dropped 0; count of bases not matched to a gene: 4. Germline assignment: CDR1 LGHNT and CDR2 FRNRAP. The chain's CDR3 is CASGLGTVNTEAFF. The CDR3 bases are TGTGCTAGTGGCCTCGGGACAGTGAACACTGAAGCTTTCTTT.

This clone was seen more than once but under ten times. V usage is TRBV15 and J usage is TRBJ2-3; no clear D gene. The CDR3 spans 12 residues. V gave up 4 bases and J gave up 0 bases, with 2 bases separating them. CDR1 and CDR2 from the germline V gene are LNHNV and YYDKDF (reference sequence). The CDR3 spells CATSISTDTQYF. CDR3 DNA: TGTGCCACCAGCATCAGCACAGATACGCAGTATTTT.

The sample holds one count of this clone. The chain recombines TRBV15 with TRBJ1-3; D is uncertain. The ends were cut back, 1 base at V and 8 bases at J, with 15 bases in the middle. The CDR3 loop spans 15 amino acids. Looked up from germline, CDR1 is LNHNV and CDR2 is YYDKDF (reference sequence). CDR3 sequence (DNA): TGTGCCACCAGCAGAGGCGGCCGCACCGGGGACACCATATATTTT. Its protein is CATSRGGRTGDTIYF.

On this clone: A far larger clone is only one base removed, so a read error is likely. The chain carries TRBV6-4 and TRBJ2-2, with 7 positions matching TRBD1. The CDR3 is 14 amino acids. Losses at the gene ends were 4 bases for V and 6 bases for J; bases not matched to a gene: 5. Germline lookup yields CDR1 MRHNA and CDR2 SNTAGT. The CDR3 DNA reads as TGTGCCAGCAGTGCCGGGACAGACGCCGGGGAGCTGTTTTTT. This encodes CASSAGTDAGELFF.

This chain connects TRBV30 to TRBJ2-1; 10 bases match TRBD2. Germline V lookup: CDR1 GTSNPN, CDR2 SVGIG (reference sequence). The CDR3 is made up of 16 amino acids. The V segment lost 0 bases and the J segment 9 bases; nucleotides outside the gene matches: 11. CDR3 nucleotides: TGTGCCTGGAGTGTACTGAGCGGGAGGGCGGGGGGTGAGCAGTTCTTC. It translates to CAWSVLSGRAGGEQFF.

V and J are TRBV4-3 and TRBJ2-1, with D possibly matching TRBD1 (6 bases). Deletions cut 4 bases from V and 5 bases from J, with 15 bases between. Germline CDR1 and CDR2: LGHNA and YSLEER. The CDR3 has 15 residues. The CDR3 region is CASSLGGQIDNEQFF. DNA of the CDR3: TGCGCCAGCAGCCTTGGTGGACAGATCGACAATGAGCAGTTCTTC.

In this sample, this clone turned up once. The chain couples TRBV10-3 to TRBJ2-1; 8 bases map to TRBD1. The CDR3 contains 14 residues. Per germline, CDR1 ENHRY and CDR2 SYGVKD. V lost 4 bases to trimming and J lost 9 bases; unmatched junction nucleotides: 8. The CDR3 nucleotides are TGTGCCATCAGTGTTTCAGGGGGCGGAGGTGAGCAGTTCTTC. Encoded protein: CAISVSGGGGEQFF.

This clone was detected only a few times. The rearrangement links TRBV4-1 to TRBJ1-1; D gene unclear. CDR3 length equals 14 residues. Trimming took off 8 bases at V and 0 bases at J, with 13 bases between the two ends. Germline assignment: CDR1 MGHRA and CDR2 YSYEKL. The CDR3 loop is CASRGPLMNTEAFF. The DNA for the CDR3 is TGCGCCAGCCGGGGTCCCCTCATGAACACTGAAGCTTTCTTT.